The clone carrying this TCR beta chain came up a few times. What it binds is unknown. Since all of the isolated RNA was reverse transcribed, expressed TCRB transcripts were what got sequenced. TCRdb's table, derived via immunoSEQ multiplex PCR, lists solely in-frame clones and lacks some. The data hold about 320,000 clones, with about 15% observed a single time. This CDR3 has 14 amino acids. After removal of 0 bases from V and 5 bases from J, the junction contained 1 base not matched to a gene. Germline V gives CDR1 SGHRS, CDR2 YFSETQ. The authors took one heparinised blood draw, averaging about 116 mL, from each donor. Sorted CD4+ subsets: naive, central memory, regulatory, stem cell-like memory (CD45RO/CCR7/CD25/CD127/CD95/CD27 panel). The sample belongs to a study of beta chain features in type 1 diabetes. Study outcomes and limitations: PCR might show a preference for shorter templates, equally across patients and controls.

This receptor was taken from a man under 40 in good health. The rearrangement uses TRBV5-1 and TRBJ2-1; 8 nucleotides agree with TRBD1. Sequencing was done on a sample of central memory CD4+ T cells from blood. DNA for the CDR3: TGCGCCAGCAGCTTGGGGACAGGGAACAATGAGCAGTTCTTC. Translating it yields CASSLGTGNNEQFF.